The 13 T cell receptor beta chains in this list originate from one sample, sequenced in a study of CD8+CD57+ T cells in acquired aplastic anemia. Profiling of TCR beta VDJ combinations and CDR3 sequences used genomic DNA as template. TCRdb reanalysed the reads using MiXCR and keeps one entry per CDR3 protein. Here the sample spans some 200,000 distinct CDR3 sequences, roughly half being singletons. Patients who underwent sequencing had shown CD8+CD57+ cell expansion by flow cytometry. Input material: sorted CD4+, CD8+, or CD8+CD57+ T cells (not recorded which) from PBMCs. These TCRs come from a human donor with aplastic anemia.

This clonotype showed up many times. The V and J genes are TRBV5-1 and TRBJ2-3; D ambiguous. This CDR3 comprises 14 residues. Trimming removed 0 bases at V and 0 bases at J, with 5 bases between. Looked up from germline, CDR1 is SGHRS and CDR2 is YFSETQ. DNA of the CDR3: TGCGCCAGCAGCTTGGAAGGTAGCACAGATACGCAGTATTTT. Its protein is CASSLEGSTDTQYF.

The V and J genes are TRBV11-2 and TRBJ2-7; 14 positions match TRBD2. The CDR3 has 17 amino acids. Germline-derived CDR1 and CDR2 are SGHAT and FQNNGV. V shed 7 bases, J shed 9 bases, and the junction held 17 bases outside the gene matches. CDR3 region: CASNAPRLAGGPGGQYF. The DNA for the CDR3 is TGTGCCAGCAACGCCCCGAGACTAGCGGGAGGGCCGGGGGGGCAGTACTTC.

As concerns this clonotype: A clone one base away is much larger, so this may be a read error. This chain's CDR3 is CACSWTAQNSPLHF. The DNA for the CDR3 is TGTGCCTGCAGTTGGACAGCCCAAAATTCACCCCTCCACTTT. The rearrangement joins TRBV27 to TRBJ1-6, with D perhaps TRBD1 (6 bases). CDR1 and CDR2 from the germline V gene are MNHEY and SMNVEV (reference sequence). This CDR3 has 14 residues.

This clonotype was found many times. The CDR3 DNA reads TGCAGTGCTAGAGGGGTTTGGGAAGGGGCAGATACGCAGTATTTT. Its translation: CSARGVWEGADTQYF. The chain carries TRBV20-1 and TRBJ2-3; D might be TRBD1 (5 bases). The CDR3 covers 15 residues. The ends were cut back, 1 base at V and 4 bases at J, with 15 bases in the middle. CDR1 DFQATT and CDR2 SNEGSKA come from the germline V gene (reference sequence).

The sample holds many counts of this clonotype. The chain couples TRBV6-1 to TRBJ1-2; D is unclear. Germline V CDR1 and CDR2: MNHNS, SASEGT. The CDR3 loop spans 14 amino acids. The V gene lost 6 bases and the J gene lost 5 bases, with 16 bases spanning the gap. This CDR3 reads CASRPGFSYYGYTF. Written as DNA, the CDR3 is TGTGCCAGCAGGCCGGGATTCTCATATTATGGCTACACCTTC.

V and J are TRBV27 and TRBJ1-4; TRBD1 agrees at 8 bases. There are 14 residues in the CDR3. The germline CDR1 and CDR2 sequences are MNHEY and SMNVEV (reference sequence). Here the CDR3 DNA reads TGTGTCACCGCCCGGACAGGGCTTAATGAAAAACTGTTTTTT. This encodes CVTARTGLNEKLFF.

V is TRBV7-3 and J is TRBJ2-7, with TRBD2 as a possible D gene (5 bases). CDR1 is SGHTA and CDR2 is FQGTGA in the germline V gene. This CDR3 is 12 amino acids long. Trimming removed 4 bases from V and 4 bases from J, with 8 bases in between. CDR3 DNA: TGTGCCAGCAGCTCGGGATTGTACGAGCAGTACTTC. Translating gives CASSSGLYEQYF.

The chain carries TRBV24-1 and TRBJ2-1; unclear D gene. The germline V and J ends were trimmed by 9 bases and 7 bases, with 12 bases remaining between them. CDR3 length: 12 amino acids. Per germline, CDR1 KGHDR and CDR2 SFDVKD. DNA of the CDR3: TGTGCCACCGCTAAACAGCCTAATGAGCAGTTCTTC. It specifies CATAKQPNEQFF.

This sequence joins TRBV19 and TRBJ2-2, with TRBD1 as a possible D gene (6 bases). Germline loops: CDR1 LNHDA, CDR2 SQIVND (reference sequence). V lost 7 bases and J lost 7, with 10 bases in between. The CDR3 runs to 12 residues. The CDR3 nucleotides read TGTGCCAGTAAACAGGGCTTCGGGGAGCTGTTTTTT. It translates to CASKQGFGELFF. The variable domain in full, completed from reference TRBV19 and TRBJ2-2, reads DGGITQSPKYLFRKEGQNVTLSCEQNLNHDAMYWYRQDPGQGLRLIYYSQIVNDFQKGDIAEGYSVSREKKESFPLTVTSAQKNPTAFYLCASKQGFGELFFGEGSRLTVL.

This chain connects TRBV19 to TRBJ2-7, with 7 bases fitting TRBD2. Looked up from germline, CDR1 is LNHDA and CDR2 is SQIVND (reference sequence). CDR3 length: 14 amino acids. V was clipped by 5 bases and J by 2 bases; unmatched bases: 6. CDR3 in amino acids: CASSSASGTYEQYF. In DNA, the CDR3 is TGTGCCAGTAGTTCGGCTAGCGGTACCTACGAGCAGTACTTC.

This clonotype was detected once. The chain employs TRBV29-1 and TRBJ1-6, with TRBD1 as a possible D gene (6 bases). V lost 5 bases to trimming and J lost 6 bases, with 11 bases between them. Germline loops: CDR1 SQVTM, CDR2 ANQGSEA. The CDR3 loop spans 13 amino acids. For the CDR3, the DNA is TGCAGCGTTAAGGACAGTCCTAATTCACCCCTCCACTTT. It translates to CSVKDSPNSPLHF.

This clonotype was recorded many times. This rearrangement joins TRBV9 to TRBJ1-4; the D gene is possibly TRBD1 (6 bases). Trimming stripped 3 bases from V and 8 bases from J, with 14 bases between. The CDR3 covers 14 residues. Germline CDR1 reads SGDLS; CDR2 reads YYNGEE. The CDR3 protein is CASSEGGAGEKLFF. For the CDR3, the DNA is TGTGCCAGCAGCGAGGGGGGGGCAGGGGAAAAACTGTTTTTT.

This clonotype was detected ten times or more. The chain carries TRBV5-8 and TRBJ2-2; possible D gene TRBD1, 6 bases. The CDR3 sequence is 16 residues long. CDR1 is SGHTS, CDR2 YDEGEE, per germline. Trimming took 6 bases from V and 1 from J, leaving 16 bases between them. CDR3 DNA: TGTGCCAGCACCTTAGGCAGGACAGAGAACACCGGGGAGCTGTTTTTT. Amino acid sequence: CASTLGRTENTGELFF.